This TCR beta chain was observed in a study of cytomegalovirus exposure and HLA in healthy donors. On this clone: What it binds is not known.

Study findings and constraints: The Asian-associated ancestry cluster reportedly had fewer N-insertions than the roughly 670-donor mean in a later analysis. In a later analysis, most CMV-associated TCR beta chains appeared HLA-restricted. It was taken for granted in presence/absence analyses that sequencing depth across donors was roughly uniform.

From germline, CDR1 is SGHVS and CDR2 FQNEAQ. Trimming at V came to 5 bases and at J to 5 bases, leaving 15 bases not matched to a gene. The CDR3 has 18 amino acids. The PCR employed 60 Vbeta primers together with 13 Jbeta primers. Generated by immunoSEQ multiplex PCR, the TCRdb table keeps only in-frame clones and is missing some. Found here are 95,000 to 150,000 clones, over 60% of them singletons; the top ten hold approximately 1.4%. The chain uses TRBV7-8 and TRBJ1-4; TRBD1 agrees at 9 bases. Material for sequencing was PBMCs. The clonotype originates from a man aged 18 to 30 in good health and CMV-seronegative. In DNA form, the CDR3 reads TGTGCCAGCAGCCCGAGAACCTGGGACAGGGTCAGGAATGAAAAACTGTTTTTT. It is translated as CASSPRTWDRVRNEKLFF. Filled out from reference TRBV7-8 and TRBJ1-4, the complete variable domain reads GAGVSQSPRYKVAKRGQDVALRCDPISGHVSLFWYQQALGQGPEFLTYFQNEAQLDKSGLPSDRFFAERPEGSVSTLKIQRTQQEDSAVYLCASSPRTWDRVRNEKLFFGSGTQLSVL.